This is a list of T cell receptor beta chains from one sample in a study of cytomegalovirus exposure and HLA in healthy donors. Sequencing used immunoSEQ multiplex PCR; TCRdb keeps in-frame clones, though not all of them. The data contain about 110,000 clones, roughly 78% of them singletons. The source material was PBMCs. These receptors originate from a woman younger than 45 in good health and CMV-seronegative. Both conserved end residues are part of each CDR3. Each record gives: V gene, CDR3 length, D gene, J gene, CDR3 protein. A D gene is named only where the DNA matches it firmly.

V gene: TRBV5-4; CDR3 length: 12; D gene: TRBD1; J gene: TRBJ1-2; CDR3 protein: CASSSDRDGYTF
V gene: TRBV5-4; CDR3 length: 13; D gene: NA; J gene: TRBJ2-5; CDR3 protein: CASSREPKETQYF
V gene: TRBV15; CDR3 length: 16; D gene: NA; J gene: TRBJ1-6; CDR3 protein: CATSRGRVGLESPLHF
V gene: TRBV25-1; CDR3 length: 14; D gene: TRBD1; J gene: TRBJ1-2; CDR3 protein: CASSPAGQGDGYTF
V gene: TRBV4-3; CDR3 length: 13; D gene: NA; J gene: TRBJ2-1; CDR3 protein: CASSQDSYNEQFF
V gene: TRBV30; CDR3 length: 14; D gene: NA; J gene: TRBJ2-1; CDR3 protein: CAWNPGVSYNEQFF
V gene: TRBV2; CDR3 length: 14; D gene: NA; J gene: TRBJ1-4; CDR3 protein: CASSRLRQDEKLFF
V gene: TRBV4-1; CDR3 length: 15; D gene: NA; J gene: TRBJ2-7; CDR3 protein: CASSQVGDNHREQYF
V gene: TRBV5-1; CDR3 length: 14; D gene: NA; J gene: TRBJ1-1; CDR3 protein: CASSSGLMNTEAFF
V gene: TRBV28; CDR3 length: 15; D gene: TRBD2; J gene: TRBJ2-5; CDR3 protein: CASSLFSGGRETQYF
V gene: TRBV4-1; CDR3 length: 15; D gene: TRBD2; J gene: TRBJ2-7; CDR3 protein: CASSQDPSGSDEQYF
V gene: TRBV4-3; CDR3 length: 16; D gene: NA; J gene: TRBJ2-7; CDR3 protein: CASSQDRTGLSYEQYF